These 26 T cell receptor beta chains were all obtained from the same sample, sequenced in a study of blood T cell repertoires in COVID-19. TCRdb's table, derived via immunoSEQ multiplex PCR, lists solely in-frame clones and lacks some. This table holds some 110,000 clones, around 85% found once. The material sequenced was peripheral blood. These receptors were collected from a man between 45 and 60 years old with acute or convalescent COVID-19.

V and J are TRBV5-8 and TRBJ1-6, with TRBD1 identical over 9 bases. The CDR3 is made up of 16 amino acids. With 4 bases clipped from V and 6 bases from J, the junction kept 8 bases outside the gene matches. Germline V gives CDR1 SGHTS, CDR2 YDEGEE. This chain's CDR3 is CASSLGQGRLNSPLHF. The CDR3, as DNA: TGTGCCAGCAGCCTGGGACAGGGCAGGCTTAATTCACCCCTCCACTTT.

The chain carries TRBV5-1 and TRBJ1-1, with D unresolved. The CDR3 covers 15 residues. CDR1 is SGHRS and CDR2 is YFSETQ in the germline V gene. V was clipped by 0 bases and J by 0 bases, with 9 bases between them. In nucleotides, the CDR3 is TGCGCCAGCAGCTTGGGGGCAGCTATGAACACTGAAGCTTTCTTT. This gives the protein CASSLGAAMNTEAFF.

This chain joins TRBV6-5 and TRBJ2-3; 7 bases are shared with TRBD2. The CDR3 is made up of 15 amino acids. J lost 0 bases, V lost 6 bases, and 6 bases had no gene match. Germline V gene data show CDR1 as MNHEY and CDR2 as SVGAGI. The CDR3 DNA reads as TGTGCCAGCAGCTTAAGCGGGGCGAGCACAGATACGCAGTATTTT. Protein: CASSLSGASTDTQYF.

The V and J genes are TRBV24-1 and TRBJ2-1; 7 nucleotides match TRBD1. CDR1 and CDR2 from the germline V gene are KGHDR and SFDVKD. Losses at the gene ends were 4 bases for V and 7 bases for J; bases not matched to a gene: 12. This CDR3 is 16 amino acids long. In nucleotides, the CDR3 is TGTGCCACCAGTGACACAACCGGGACAGTGATGAATGAGCAGTTCTTC. This codes for CATSDTTGTVMNEQFF.

The rearrangement links TRBV5-4 to TRBJ2-7, with TRBD1 matching 7 bases. V was pared by 2 bases and J by 2 bases, with 4 bases of the junction left unmatched. Germline V gene data show CDR1 as SGHNT and CDR2 as YYREEE (reference sequence). The CDR3 contains 14 residues. The CDR3 loop reads CASSLGTATYEQYF. The CDR3 DNA is TGTGCCAGCAGCTTAGGGACAGCAACCTACGAGCAGTACTTC.

The chain is built from TRBV10-3 and TRBJ2-5; a weak D match, TRBD2 (6 bases). V was pared by 4 bases and J by 1 base, with 10 bases between. Germline assignment: CDR1 ENHRY and CDR2 SYGVKD. The CDR3 is made up of 14 amino acids. CDR3 coding DNA: TGTGCCATCAGTGCGGCGGGATCCCAAGAGACCCAGTACTTC. This sequence encodes CAISAAGSQETQYF.

The CDR3 DNA reads as TGTGCCAGCAGCCAAGATATAGGACAGGGGTATTACGAGCAGTACTTC. Translation gives CASSQDIGQGYYEQYF. This rearrangement joins TRBV3-1 (or the pseudogene TRBV3-2) to TRBJ2-7, with TRBD1 matching 9 bases. This CDR3 region has 16 residues. Unmatched junction bases numbered 7, after V lost 0 bases and J lost 4 bases. The V gene's germline CDR1 is LGHDT and CDR2 YNNKEL (reference sequence).

The V gene is TRBV4-2, the J gene TRBJ1-2; D gene uncertain. The CDR3 has 12 amino acids. V lost 0 bases, J lost 4 bases, and 3 bases lay in between. The germline V gene has CDR1 LGHNA and CDR2 YNFKEQ. The CDR3 DNA sequence: TGTGCCAGCAGCCAAGAAGCCTATGGCTACACCTTC. Residues: CASSQEAYGYTF.

This clone was seen a single time. The chain employs TRBV11-1 and TRBJ1-6; perhaps TRBD1 as D (5 bases). CDR1 is SGHAT, CDR2 FQDESV, per germline (reference sequence). The CDR3 covers 16 residues. The V end was cut by 4 bases, the J end by 7 bases, with 17 bases between. The CDR3 reads CASSYVSPGHNSPLHF. DNA for the CDR3: TGTGCCAGCAGCTATGTTTCGCCAGGGCACAATTCACCCCTCCACTTT.

In its sample, this clone was seen a few times. The V and J genes are TRBV5-4 and TRBJ2-3; a possible D gene is TRBD1 (5 bases). This CDR3 has 15 residues. The ends were cut back, 1 base at V and 6 bases at J, with 15 bases in the middle. From germline, CDR1 is SGHNT and CDR2 YYREEE (reference sequence). The CDR3 DNA is TGTGCCAGCAGCTTGAACAGGATATTCTCGGATACGCAGTATTTT. It yields the protein CASSLNRIFSDTQYF.

This chain links TRBV6-5 with TRBJ1-1, with a weak D call TRBD1 (6 bases). The CDR3 sequence is 13 residues long. The V gene lost 4 bases and the J gene lost 4 bases, with 10 bases spanning the gap. The germline gives CDR1 MNHEY, CDR2 SVGAGI. The CDR3 protein is CASSSSGVTEAFF. CDR3 bases: TGTGCCAGCAGTTCTTCAGGGGTCACTGAAGCTTTCTTT.

This clone was detected a few times. This chain connects TRBV4-2 to TRBJ1-1; unclear D gene. V lost 0 bases and J 5 bases, leaving 13 bases between the germline ends. This CDR3 has 15 residues. Germline V gives CDR1 LGHNA, CDR2 YNFKEQ. CDR3 sequence (DNA): TGTGCCAGCAGCCAAGATTGGGTTGAGAGGACTGAAGCTTTCTTT. It translates to CASSQDWVERTEAFF.

This chain uses TRBV27 with TRBJ1-2, with D maybe TRBD1 (6 bases). CDR3 size: 15 residues. Germline V CDR1 and CDR2: MNHEY, SMNVEV (reference sequence). V was cut by 0 bases and J by 5 bases, with 13 bases left in between. The CDR3 bases are TGTGCCAGCAGTTTATCGGGGGGGCGCTTATATGGCTACACCTTC. Translating gives CASSLSGGRLYGYTF.

The rearrangement links TRBV18 to TRBJ2-7; D is possibly TRBD1 (6 bases). The CDR3 runs 15 residues. Germline V lookup: CDR1 KGHSH, CDR2 LQKENI. Trimming stripped 6 bases from V and 7 bases from J, with 22 bases between. Written as DNA, the CDR3 is TGTGCCAGCTCCCCCGTGGGTACAGGGAGTAGGGAGCAGTACTTC. Translated: CASSPVGTGSREQYF.

The V call is TRBV9, the J call TRBJ2-3, with 9 nucleotides matching TRBD2. CDR1 SGDLS and CDR2 YYNGEE come from the germline V gene. This CDR3 is 18 amino acids long. V lost 1 base, J lost 0 bases, and 9 bases stayed unmatched. The CDR3 DNA sequence: TGTGCCAGCAGCGTACCCAGCGGGGGGATCTCTAGCACAGATACGCAGTATTTT. This translates into CASSVPSGGISSTDTQYF.

The chain has TRBV4-1 and TRBJ2-3, with D possibly matching TRBD2 (6 bases). Germline V lookup: CDR1 MGHRA, CDR2 YSYEKL. The V and J ends lost 3 bases and 4 bases respectively, with 11 bases between them. This CDR3 region has 14 residues. CDR3 DNA: TGCGCCAGCAGCCAGACGACGGGGGCAGATACGCAGTATTTT. It codes for CASSQTTGADTQYF.

V usage is TRBV9 and J usage is TRBJ2-1; D call uncertain. The CDR3 covers 16 residues. Trimming pared 0 bases from V and 2 bases from J, leaving 12 bases between. Looked up from germline, CDR1 is SGDLS and CDR2 is YYNGEE. The DNA for the CDR3 is TGTGCCAGCAGCGTAGATAGCAGCCCAGCCTACAATGAGCAGTTCTTC. It translates to CASSVDSSPAYNEQFF.

This chain uses TRBV5-5 with TRBJ1-1; 7 bases are a match to TRBD1. V lost 4 bases, J lost 3 bases, and 3 bases stayed unmatched. Germline V CDR1 and CDR2: SGHKS, YYEKEE (reference sequence). This CDR3 has 13 amino acids. The CDR3 loop is CASSQTGDTEAFF. DNA for the CDR3: TGTGCCAGCAGCCAAACAGGGGACACTGAAGCTTTCTTT.

The chain joins TRBV10-3 to TRBJ1-5, with D possibly TRBD1 on 6 matching bases. CDR1 ENHRY and CDR2 SYGVKD come from the germline V gene. The V end was cut by 0 bases, the J end by 5 bases, with 11 bases between. This CDR3 is built from 15 residues. The CDR3 loop reads CAISESGTPDQPQHF. As DNA, the CDR3 is TGTGCCATCAGTGAGTCGGGGACACCCGATCAGCCCCAGCATTTT.

The chain carries TRBV18 and TRBJ2-1; TRBD2 matches 8 bases. V lost 4 bases to trimming and J lost 0 bases; unmatched junction nucleotides: 5. The CDR3 extends over 16 amino acids. Germline lookup yields CDR1 KGHSH and CDR2 LQKENI. For the CDR3, the DNA is TGTGCCAGCTCACGGGCTAGCGGGTACTCCTACAATGAGCAGTTCTTC. Its protein product is CASSRASGYSYNEQFF. The variable domain in full, completed from reference TRBV18 and TRBJ2-1, reads NAGVMQNPRHLVRRRGQEARLRCSPMKGHSHVYWYRQLPEEGLKFMVYLQKENIIDESGMPKERFSAEFPKEGPSILRIQQVVRGDSAAYFCASSRASGYSYNEQFFGPGTRLTVL.

This clone was counted a few times. This chain joins TRBV18 and TRBJ1-1; D gene ambiguous. V was trimmed by 3 bases and J by 8 bases, leaving 13 bases between them. Germline assignment: CDR1 KGHSH and CDR2 LQKENI. The CDR3 spans 13 residues. The CDR3 loop is CASSPQVGTEAFF. The CDR3 coding sequence is TGTGCCAGCTCACCTCAGGTCGGAACAGAAGCTTTCTTT. The entire variable domain, with the rest obtained from reference TRBV18 and TRBJ1-1, is as follows: NAGVMQNPRHLVRRRGQEARLRCSPMKGHSHVYWYRQLPEEGLKFMVYLQKENIIDESGMPKERFSAEFPKEGPSILRIQQVVRGDSAAYFCASSPQVGTEAFFGQGTRLTVV.

The rearrangement joins TRBV4-2 to TRBJ2-1; 10 positions match TRBD2. The CDR3 length is 17 residues. CDR1 is LGHNA, CDR2 YNFKEQ, per germline. V was pared by 4 bases and J by 9 bases, with 15 bases of the junction left unmatched. Written as DNA, the CDR3 is TGTGCCAGCAGCCCCTCAGACTCAGGACTAGCGGCGGGTGAGCAGTTCTTC. It translates to CASSPSDSGLAAGEQFF.

This chain joins TRBV19 and TRBJ2-1; D is ambiguous. Germline V gives CDR1 LNHDA, CDR2 SQIVND (reference sequence). Trimming cost V 3 bases and J 0 bases, with 6 bases left between them. This CDR3 contains 14 residues. As DNA, the CDR3 is TGTGCCAGTAGTATGGTCAGCTCCTACAATGAGCAGTTCTTC. This encodes CASSMVSSYNEQFF.

This clone was observed a few times. The chain employs TRBV28 and TRBJ2-2; TRBD2 matches 8 bases. The trim removed 6 bases at V and 5 bases at J, leaving 8 bases unmatched. Per the germline V gene, CDR1 is MDHEN and CDR2 is SYDVKM. This CDR3 contains 15 residues. The CDR3 here is CASRITGGRTGELFF. CDR3 nucleotide sequence: TGTGCCAGCAGAATAACGGGAGGGCGGACCGGGGAGCTGTTTTTT.

The chain is built from TRBV7-6 and TRBJ2-5, with 9 bases aligning to TRBD2. Trimming cost V 1 base and J 5 bases; bases outside gene matches: 2. CDR3 size: 14 residues. CDR1 and CDR2 (germline): SGHVS, FNYEAQ. In DNA form, the CDR3 reads TGTGCCAGCAGCTTAGTGCGGGAGGGGGAGACCCAGTACTTC. As protein: CASSLVREGETQYF.

This CDR3 reads CASSSQGWGGTEAFF. CDR3 DNA: TGTGCCAGCAGCTCACAGGGTTGGGGTGGCACTGAAGCTTTCTTT. The chain is built from TRBV7-3 and TRBJ1-1, with D perhaps matching TRBD1 (6 bases). The CDR3 is made up of 15 amino acids. The V end lost 4 bases, the J end lost 4 bases, and 16 bases lay between the germline ends. Germline V gives CDR1 SGHTA, CDR2 FQGTGA. Together with reference TRBV7-3 and TRBJ1-1, the CDR3 gives the full variable domain: GAGVSQTPSNKVTEKGKYVELRCDPISGHTALYWYRQSLGQGPEFLIYFQGTGAADDSGLPNDRFFAVRPEGSVSTLKIQRTERGDSAVYLCASSSQGWGGTEAFFGQGTRLTVV.